This TCR beta chain was sequenced during a study of T-cell memory formation after mild COVID-19. Findings and caveats of the study: Pre-infection memory carried some responding clones, suggesting that cross-reactive memory joined.

TCRdb reprocessed the 5' RACE reads via MiXCR and lists one record per CDR3 protein. The table records around 50,000 distinct CDR3 sequences, roughly a quarter of them present only once. Comment on this clonotype: Its antigen is unidentified.

This CDR3 is 15 amino acids long. V dropped 6 bases and J dropped 4; count of bases not matched to a gene: 5. Germline V gives CDR1 SEHNR, CDR2 FQNEAQ (reference sequence). This chain connects TRBV7-9 to TRBJ2-1; 11 nucleotides line up with TRBD2. The clonotype comes from a man aged 18 to 35 who had mild COVID-19 (a few samples of this study predate the infection). Cell type and time point are not known. Sample: PBMCs or a T cell subset sorted from them (not recorded which). The CDR3 DNA follows: TGTGCCAGCAGGCAGACTAGCGGGGAATACAATGAGCAGTTCTTC. Its translation: CASRQTSGEYNEQFF.